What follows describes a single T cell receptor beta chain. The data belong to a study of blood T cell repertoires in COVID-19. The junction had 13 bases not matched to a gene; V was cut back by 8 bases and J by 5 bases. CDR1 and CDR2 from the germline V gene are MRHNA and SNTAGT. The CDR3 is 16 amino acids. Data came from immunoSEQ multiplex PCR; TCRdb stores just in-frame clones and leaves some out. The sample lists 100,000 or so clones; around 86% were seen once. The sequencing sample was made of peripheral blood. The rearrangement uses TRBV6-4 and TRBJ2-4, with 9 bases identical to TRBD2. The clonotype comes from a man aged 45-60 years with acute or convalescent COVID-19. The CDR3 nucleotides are TGTGCCAGCGCCCAAGGCGGGGGGGTCATCCAAAACATTCAGTACTTC. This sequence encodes CASAQGGGVIQNIQYF.